Listed below are T cell receptor beta chains from one sample, sequenced in a study of PD-L1 blockade in urothelial cancer. Clones were sequenced by immunoSEQ multiplex PCR, and TCRdb holds only the in-frame ones, with some missing. The sample lists 50,000 to 65,000 clones; 85% to 90% were seen once. This material consisted of PBMCs, taken around atezolizumab (anti-PD-L1) treatment. The source of these receptors is a man aged 45-65 years with urothelial cancer. CDR3s include the opening cysteine and the closing phenylalanine or tryptophan. The D gene is left open where the match is weak. Size values are once, few and many counts, or a class for expanded clones, and some rows have none.

NA	TRBV5-1	NA	TRBJ2-7	TGCGCCAGCAGCTTGGTAGGGGGCGAGCAGTACTTC	CASSLVGGEQYF
NA	TRBV30	NA	TRBJ2-1	TGTGCCTGGAGTGTAAGGGGGAATGAGCAGTTCTTC	CAWSVRGNEQFF
NA	TRBV27	NA	TRBJ1-1	TGTGCCAGCAGTTTATCCCCGGGATTGGGTGAAGCTTTCTTT	CASSLSPGLGEAFF
TRBD1	TRBV11-2	NA	TRBJ2-3	TGTGCCAGCAGCTCCGCCGGGACAGGGAGCGCAGATACGCAGTATTTT	CASSSAGTGSADTQYF
NA	TRBV18	NA	TRBJ2-7	TGTGCCAGCTCATCTAACAGGGAGCAGTACTTC	CASSSNREQYF
TRBD1	TRBV7-3	NA	TRBJ1-1	TGTGCCAGCAGCCCGACAGGGGGGCCGAACACTGAAGCTTTCTTT	CASSPTGGPNTEAFF
TRBD1	TRBV7-2	once	TRBJ1-4	TGTGCCAGCAGCGTCAGGGGGCCGGGGGCAACTAATGAAAAACTGTTTTTT	CASSVRGPGATNEKLFF
NA	TRBV19	NA	TRBJ1-5	TGTGCCAGTAGTACAACCCGGCGGGGCTCAAGCAATCAGCCCCAGCATTTT	CASSTTRRGSSNQPQHF
TRBD1	TRBV9	NA	TRBJ2-2	TGTGCCAGCAGCGTCCTGACAGGGGGCACCGGGGAGCTGTTTTTT	CASSVLTGGTGELFF
TRBD1	TRBV28	few	TRBJ1-2	TGTGCCAGCAGGCAACAGGGGGCGCCCCCTGGCTACACCTTC	CASRQQGAPPGYTF
TRBD2	TRBV5-1	NA	TRBJ2-1	TGCGCCAGCAACGAGGCGGGAGGCAATGAGCAGTTCTTC	CASNEAGGNEQFF
TRBD2	TRBV30	few	TRBJ2-1	TGTGCCTGGAGTGTAGGGACTAGCAAGTATGAGCAGTTCTTC	CAWSVGTSKYEQFF
TRBD2	TRBV6-6	NA	TRBJ2-2	TGTGCCAGCAGGAAGACTAGCGGGAGCGGGGAGCTGTTTTTT	CASRKTSGSGELFF
NA	TRBV7-9	once	TRBJ2-7	TGTGCCAGCAGCTTAGGACAACTCTACGAGCAGTACTTC	CASSLGQLYEQYF
NA	TRBV1	NA	TRBJ1-4	TGCACCAGCAGCCAAGAAATCAGCAGGGCTAGTGAAAAACTGTTTTTT	CTSSQEISRASEKLFF
TRBD2	TRBV5-1	NA	TRBJ2-3	TGCGCCAGCAGCTTGCTGGGACTAGCGGGAGGAGATACGCAGTATTTT	CASSLLGLAGGDTQYF
TRBD2	TRBV27	NA	TRBJ2-1	TGTGCCAGCTCGGGGGGGTACAATGAGCAGTTCTTC	CASSGGYNEQFF
NA	TRBV9	few	TRBJ2-5	TGTGCCAGCAGCGTAGAGGGTGGAGGGAAAGAGACCCAGTACTTC	CASSVEGGGKETQYF
TRBD2	TRBV5-1	NA	TRBJ2-1	TGCGCCAGCAGCTTGGTAGTACTAGCGGGAGAAGTCGATGAGCAGTTCTTC	CASSLVVLAGEVDEQFF
NA	TRBV6-1	NA	TRBJ2-7	TGTGCCAGCAGTCATCTGGTACGGTACGAGCAGTACTTC	CASSHLVRYEQYF
NA	TRBV11-3	NA	TRBJ2-1	TGTGCCAGCAGCCCTTCGACAAGCAATGAGCAGTTCTTC	CASSPSTSNEQFF
TRBD2	TRBV2	medium-sized	TRBJ2-5	TGTGCCAGCAGTGAGTGGCTAGCGGGAGAGACCCAGTACTTC	CASSEWLAGETQYF
NA	TRBV13	NA	TRBJ1-1	TGTGCCAGCAGCCCAAAAGGGGGTCGCACTGAAGCTTTCTTT	CASSPKGGRTEAFF
NA	TRBV28	NA	TRBJ1-6	TGTGCCAGCAGTTCCCTCGTGGGACACTCTTTCCGGAGTTCACCCCTCCACTTT	CASSSLVGHSFRSSPLHF
TRBD1	TRBV7-2	NA	TRBJ2-4	TGTGCCAGCAGCCCAGGGGGAAACATTCAGTACTTC	CASSPGGNIQYF
NA	TRBV2	NA	TRBJ1-2	TGTGCCAGCAGTGGACTTGGTGGCTACACCTTC	CASSGLGGYTF
NA	TRBV19	NA	TRBJ1-6	TGTGCCAGTAAGCGGGGAAGCTCCTATAATTCACCCCTCCACTTT	CASKRGSSYNSPLHF
NA	TRBV18	once	TRBJ1-1	TGTGCCAGCTCACTCAATGGCGGGGAAAGCACTGAAGCTTTCTTT	CASSLNGGESTEAFF
NA	TRBV6-1	NA	TRBJ2-7	TGTGCCAGCAGTGAGAGTAGAACCTACGAGCAGTACTTC	CASSESRTYEQYF
NA	TRBV14	NA	TRBJ1-1	TGTGCCAGCTCCAGGGTGAACACTGAAGCTTTCTTT	CASSRVNTEAFF
NA	TRBV5-6	NA	TRBJ2-1	TGTGCCAGCAGCCCCGCCCCTGTAAGGAGCTCCTACAATGAGCAGTTCTTC	CASSPAPVRSSYNEQFF
TRBD2	TRBV4-1	NA	TRBJ2-7	TGCGCCAGCAGCCACAAAACCCCCTCAACTAGCGGGACCGCCTACGAGCAGTACTTC	CASSHKTPSTSGTAYEQYF
TRBD2	TRBV27	NA	TRBJ2-7	TGTGCCAGCAGTCTCACTAGCGGGAGAGCTGAGTGGTACTTC	CASSLTSGRAEWYF
NA	TRBV27	once	TRBJ1-1	TGTGCCAGCAGTACCTCGACGGGGAACACTGAAGCTTTCTTT	CASSTSTGNTEAFF
NA	TRBV28	NA	TRBJ2-2	TGTGCCAGCAGTTCTAGCGCAGTCGGGGAGCTGTTTTTT	CASSSSAVGELFF
TRBD1	TRBV7-2	NA	TRBJ2-3	TGTGCCAGCAGCTTAGCGGGGGGTGGGACAGGGAGGAATACGCAGTATTTT	CASSLAGGGTGRNTQYF
NA	TRBV7-9	NA	TRBJ2-1	TGTGCCAGCAGCTTAGGTCTAGGGGTGGAGGGAAAGTTCTTC	CASSLGLGVEGKFF
NA	TRBV5-4	once	TRBJ2-7	TGTGCCAGCAGCTTGGAGGGCGGGATCGAGCAGTACTTC	CASSLEGGIEQYF
TRBD1	TRBV4-1	NA	TRBJ2-2	TGCGCCAGCAGCGACCGGGACAGGGGGTCCGGGGAGCTGTTTTTT	CASSDRDRGSGELFF
NA	TRBV6-6	NA	TRBJ2-1	TGTGCCAGCAGTTACTCGACCGCCAGGGAGCAGTTCTTC	CASSYSTAREQFF
NA	TRBV7-6	NA	TRBJ2-2	TGTGCCAGCAGCTTAGAGCTAACCGGGGAGCTGTTTTTT	CASSLELTGELFF
TRBD2	TRBV5-4	NA	TRBJ2-7	TGTGCCAGCAGCTTGGGATCTACTAGCGGACTCTCCTACGAGCAGTACTTC	CASSLGSTSGLSYEQYF
TRBD2	TRBV19	few	TRBJ2-7	TGTGCCAGTAGTATCTCTCTCCTAGCGGAGACCTACGAGCAGTACTTC	CASSISLLAETYEQYF
NA	TRBV9	NA	TRBJ2-2	TGTGCCAGCAGCGTGATTGATCGGGTTCGCACCGGGGAGCTGTTTTTT	CASSVIDRVRTGELFF
NA	TRBV2	NA	TRBJ1-5	TGTGCCAGCAGCCCCGGGACAAGTTATCAGCCCCAGCATTTT	CASSPGTSYQPQHF
NA	TRBV7-9	few	TRBJ2-2	TGTGCCAGCAGCTCTTACAGTGCGAACACCGGGGAGCTGTTTTTT	CASSSYSANTGELFF
TRBD2	TRBV5-1	NA	TRBJ2-7	TGCGCCAGCAGCTTGGATCTAGCGGGAGGGTACGAGCAGTACTTC	CASSLDLAGGYEQYF
NA	TRBV7-3	NA	TRBJ2-1	TGTGCCAGCAGCCAAACTAGCTTCCCCTACAATGAGCAGTTCTTC	CASSQTSFPYNEQFF
NA	TRBV30	once	TRBJ1-1	TGTGCCTGGTCTGCCTCCCTGAACATGGCTTTCTTT	CAWSASLNMAFF
TRBD1	TRBV28	NA	TRBJ2-3	TGTGCCAGCAGTGGGAGCGGGACAGGGGTTCAAGATACGCAGTATTTT	CASSGSGTGVQDTQYF
NA	TRBV5-8	NA	TRBJ1-5	TGTGCCAGCAGGATACCTCCTATGTGGCCCCAGCATTTT	CASRIPPMWPQHF
TRBD1	TRBV29-1	NA	TRBJ1-2	TGCAGCGTTGAACGAGGGGGCAACTATGGCTACACCTTC	CSVERGGNYGYTF
TRBD1	TRBV7-2	NA	TRBJ1-2	TGTGCCAGCAGCCAAAACTCGGGACAGAATAACTATGGCTACACCTTC	CASSQNSGQNNYGYTF
NA	TRBV7-2	few	TRBJ1-1	TGTGCCAGCAGTCAAAACACTGAAGCTTTCTTT	CASSQNTEAFF
NA	TRBV13	NA	TRBJ2-1	TGTGCCAGCAGCATCAGGGGTGTGGACAATGAGCAGTTCTTC	CASSIRGVDNEQFF